What follows is one T cell receptor beta chain and its context. This clonotype occurred many times. Its antigen target is currently unknown. Qualities for individual bases were not recorded, and no much larger clone is one base off. The data stem from a study of response to subunit inactivated influenza vaccine (dated by TCRdb to the late 2010s). General notes on the study: The study used deep quantitative T cell receptor repertoire profiling to track responses to a trivalent subunit inactivated influenza vaccine. Broader findings and caveats from the paper: The authors suggested that each seasonal influenza vaccination may recruit only a limited number of new T cells.

From the cysteine through the phenylalanine, the CDR3 covers 13 amino acids. Of all the DNA, just the CDR3 is kept, 39 bases in frame from base 1. V loses 10 bases, J loses 2 bases, and the germline ends lie 11 bases apart. The library was prepared using RT-PCR. The data were produced on an Illumina HiSeq 2500. TCRdb trimmed public reads at Q25 via fastp, called clones via MiXCR and kept in-frame beta chains. One record per CDR3 amino acid sequence lists the most common genes and DNA. The sample table records more than 500,000 distinct CDR3 sequences; about 11% of these occur just once. Together, the top ten hold 11% of the sample. A further study also used this sample, focusing on T cells expressing NK-cell markers. As the second study states: TCR beta cDNA libraries were prepared using 5'RACE template switching, which introduced a universal primer site and unique molecular identifiers. In sorted CD3+CD56+NKG2C+, CD3+CD56+NKG2C- and CD3+CD56-NKG2C+ T-cell subsets from eight or nine donors, TCR beta-chain repertoires were profiled. Among the eight sequenced donors, seven were HCMV-seropositive and one was HCMV-seronegative. In several experiments an anti-gammadeltaTCR antibody was added to restrict sorting to alphabetaTCR-expressing T cells. In more than five donors, the dominant CD3+CD56+NKG2C+ clonotypes were found to rank among the top 10 CD8+ clonotypes and to make up roughly 1.0-7.5% of CD8+ T cells. Those dominant clonotypes were again the most abundant among CD3+CD56-NKG2C+ cells in a handful of donors, at about 28.3-65%. Whether the expanded NKG2C-expressing T cell clones were specific for HCMV antigens remained unclear. The study sequenced eight donors, all healthy volunteers chosen at random: three men and five women. A commercial ELISA kit detecting HCMV-specific IgG in serum was used to determine HCMV serostatus. Peripheral blood mononuclear cells were isolated from blood by Ficoll density gradient centrifugation. For over 5 donors, bulk peripheral blood T-cell repertoires were additionally sequenced from unsorted PBMC. cDNA synthesis was primed from the TCR beta constant segment, followed by two successive PCR amplification steps. The libraries were sequenced on Illumina HiSeq 2000/2500, MiSeq or NextSeq, producing 2 x 150 bp reads. MIGEC handled demultiplexing of the reads and grouping by UMI, while MiTCR was used to assemble and quantify clonotypes. To exclude erroneous sequences, any TCR cDNA sequence not supported by at least two reads was discarded. The tcR package was used for downstream repertoire analysis, and clonotypes were matched between fractions using CDR3 nucleotide sequence together with V segment. Antigen specificity was annotated against VDJdb with VDJmatch, allowing one amino acid substitution in CDR3.

The sequence was collected from a man aged 50 to 60 who received an inactivated influenza vaccine. Donor details come from another sample of the same person, matched by shared clones. The specimen was PBMCs from blood, collected on the day of vaccination. The rearrangement joined TRBV12-3 or TRBV12-4 to TRBJ2-2; matching of 5 bases hints at TRBD2 as the D gene. The sequenced DNA: TGTGCCACCCGGACGGGAAACACCGGGGAGCTGTTTTTT. Its protein is CATRTGNTGELFF.